This is a list of T cell receptor beta chains from one sample in a study of OX40 agonist ivuxolimab in advanced cancers. Produced via immunoSEQ multiplex PCR; TCRdb's table is partial and in-frame only. Among under 30,000 clones, around four fifths were seen once, and the ten largest hold about 15%. Sequencing was performed on CD4+ or CD8+ T cells sorted from blood, taken in a trial of the OX40 agonist ivuxolimab. The receptors originated from an adult with an advanced solid tumor such as melanoma, head and neck, liver or kidney cancer. CDR3s include the opening cysteine and the closing phenylalanine or tryptophan. D genes are given only for firm matches. Not all rows give a size; the values are once, few, many and, for expanded clones, a class.

CDR3 protein	CDR3 DNA	V gene	J gene	clone size	D gene
CASTDINAGTDTQYF	TGTGCCAGCACCGACATAAACGCTGGCACAGATACGCAGTATTTT	TRBV27	TRBJ2-3	-	-
CASSPHRVAYEKLFF	TGCGCCAGCAGCCCCCACAGGGTGGCGTATGAAAAACTGTTTTTT	TRBV10-1	TRBJ1-4	-	-
CASSQFTALTTNEKLFF	TGCGCCAGCAGCCAATTTACAGCCTTAACAACTAATGAAAAACTGTTTTTT	TRBV4-3	TRBJ1-4	-	-
CASSVAAGGYEQYF	TGTGCCAGCAGCGTAGCCGCAGGGGGCTACGAGCAGTACTTC	TRBV9	TRBJ2-7	-	TRBD1
CASKVAGTNEQYF	TGTGCCAGTAAGGTGGCAGGGACCAACGAGCAGTACTTC	TRBV19	TRBJ2-7	-	-
CASSQGSGGTGELFF	TGCGCCAGCAGCCAAGGCTCAGGGGGCACCGGGGAGCTGTTTTTT	TRBV4-3	TRBJ2-2	-	TRBD1
CASSTETVNTEAFF	TGTGCCAGCAGCACTGAGACGGTGAACACTGAAGCTTTCTTT	TRBV7-2	TRBJ1-1	-	-
CASRPGEQVYEQYF	TGTGCCAGCAGGCCGGGGGAGCAGGTCTACGAGCAGTACTTC	TRBV5-4	TRBJ2-7	-	-
CASSLDKGAGEKLFF	TGTGCCAGCAGCTTGGATAAGGGGGCTGGTGAAAAACTGTTTTTT	TRBV5-5	TRBJ1-4	-	TRBD1
CASSLGIASGNTIYF	TGTGCCAGCAGCTTAGGCATTGCCTCTGGAAACACCATATATTTT	TRBV11-1	TRBJ1-3	-	-
CASSTSPNTGELFF	TGTGCCAGCAGTACGTCTCCCAACACCGGGGAGCTGTTTTTT	TRBV27	TRBJ2-2	-	-
CASSGGTGDRGEQYF	TGTGCCAGCAGCGGGGGGACAGGGGACAGGGGCGAGCAGTACTTC	TRBV5-5	TRBJ2-7	-	TRBD1
CASSLRTGGPNEKLFF	TGTGCCAGCAGCTTAAGGACAGGGGGCCCTAATGAAAAACTGTTTTTT	TRBV7-6	TRBJ1-4	-	TRBD1
CASSSHQGLNTEAFF	TGTGCCAGCAGTTCACACCAGGGGTTGAACACTGAAGCTTTCTTT	TRBV6-6	TRBJ1-1	-	-
CASSLAPYTGELFF	TGTGCCAGCAGTTTAGCGCCTTACACCGGGGAGCTGTTTTTT	TRBV27	TRBJ2-2	-	-
CASSLDPGGNTIYF	TGTGCCAGCAGCTTAGATCCGGGTGGAAACACCATATATTTT	TRBV11-2	TRBJ1-3	-	-
CASSPRGRRSNEKLFF	TGTGCCAGCAGCCCGCGGGGGCGGAGATCTAATGAAAAACTGTTTTTT	TRBV13	TRBJ1-4	-	-
CASSGALSYEQYF	TGTGCCAGCTCAGGGGCCCTCTCCTACGAGCAGTACTTC	TRBV7-2	TRBJ2-7	-	-
CASSSASGGHSYEQYF	TGTGCCAGCAGCTCCGCCAGCGGGGGGCACTCCTACGAGCAGTACTTC	TRBV13	TRBJ2-7	-	TRBD2
CASSPRGDGYTF	TGTGCCAGCAGCCCCAGGGGGGATGGCTACACCTTC	TRBV25-1	TRBJ1-2	-	TRBD1
CARSWRWGPGNTIYF	TGTGCCAGAAGCTGGCGGTGGGGTCCTGGAAACACCATATATTTT	TRBV5-3	TRBJ1-3	-	-
CASSEALLQGGMNEQFF	TGTGCCAGCAGTGAAGCGCTTCTCCAGGGTGGAATGAATGAGCAGTTCTTC	TRBV6-1	TRBJ2-1	-	-
CASRLRDGRPQETQYF	TGCGCCAGCAGACTCCGGGACGGGCGGCCCCAAGAGACCCAGTACTTC	TRBV4-1	TRBJ2-5	-	-
CASSYGGPTFWGYTF	TGTGCCAGCAGTTACGGGGGACCGACCTTCTGGGGCTACACCTTC	TRBV6-5	TRBJ1-2	-	-
CASSPHIEQGYTETQYF	TGTGCCAGCAGCCCACATATCGAACAGGGGTACACGGAGACCCAGTACTTC	TRBV5-6	TRBJ2-5	once	TRBD1
CASSSPGTALYEQYF	TGTGCCAGCAGTTCCCCCGGGACAGCCCTGTACGAGCAGTACTTC	TRBV11-2	TRBJ2-7	-	TRBD1
CASSQRVAQGDQHF	TGTGCCAGCAGCCAAAGGGTGGCCCAGGGTGACCAGCATTTT	TRBV7-8	TRBJ1-5	-	-
CSVKVRRQTYQETQYF	TGCAGCGTTAAGGTCCGCCGACAGACCTACCAAGAGACCCAGTACTTC	TRBV29-1	TRBJ2-5	-	-
CASSPQTVAGIETQYF	TGTGCCAGTAGTCCACAGACCGTAGCGGGGATAGAGACCCAGTACTTC	TRBV19	TRBJ2-5	-	TRBD2
CASSEPGLREQYF	TGTGCCAGCAGTGAACCCGGCCTGCGCGAGCAGTACTTC	TRBV7-8	TRBJ2-7	few	-
CASSGDKNTEAFF	TGTGCCAGCAGTGGAGATAAGAACACTGAAGCTTTCTTT	TRBV6-1	TRBJ1-1	-	-
CASSADRGWPNTGELFF	TGTGCCAGCTCAGCCGACAGGGGGTGGCCGAACACCGGGGAGCTGTTTTTT	TRBV18	TRBJ2-2	-	TRBD1
CASSPPLAYEQFF	TGTGCCAGCAGCCCGCCCCTAGCGTATGAGCAGTTCTTC	TRBV13	TRBJ2-1	medium-sized	-
CAISESRAGDTDTQYF	TGTGCCATCAGTGAGTCACGAGCGGGGGACACAGATACGCAGTATTTT	TRBV10-3	TRBJ2-3	-	TRBD2
CASSPGRSSYNEQFF	TGTGCCAGCAGCCCTGGACGGAGCTCCTACAATGAGCAGTTCTTC	TRBV11-3	TRBJ2-1	-	-
CASSLIPPANYGYTF	TGTGCCAGCAGCTTAATCCCTCCTGCTAACTATGGCTACACCTTC	TRBV7-2	TRBJ1-2	few	-
CASRPRGDDNSPLHF	TGTGCCAGTAGGCCGCGAGGGGACGATAATTCACCCCTCCACTTT	TRBV19	TRBJ1-6	-	-
CASSLDAANTEAFF	TGCGCCAGCAGCTTGGATGCAGCGAACACTGAAGCTTTCTTT	TRBV5-1	TRBJ1-1	-	-
CASSGAGANVLTF	TGTGCCAGCAGCGGCGCCGGGGCCAACGTCCTGACTTTC	TRBV9	TRBJ2-6	once	-
CASSSGQGVSYEQYF	TGTGCCAGTAGTTCAGGACAGGGGGTCTCCTACGAGCAGTACTTC	TRBV19	TRBJ2-7	-	TRBD1
CASSLTAIIGGELFF	TGTGCCAGCAGTTTGACAGCGATAATAGGGGGGGAGCTGTTTTTT	TRBV27	TRBJ2-2	-	-
CASSGANYGYTF	TGTGCCAGCAGCGGGGCGAACTATGGCTACACCTTC	TRBV6-1	TRBJ1-2	-	-
CASSLQGTGELFF	TGTGCCAGCAGCCTACAGGGCACCGGGGAGCTGTTTTTT	TRBV14	TRBJ2-2	few	-
CATSTYSNQPQHF	TGTGCCACCAGTACGTACAGCAATCAGCCCCAGCATTTT	TRBV15	TRBJ1-5	-	-
CASSLMGDEQFF	TGTGCCAGCAGCCTCATGGGGGATGAGCAGTTCTTC	TRBV5-4	TRBJ2-1	-	-
CASSQELFQRGWNEQFF	TGCGCCAGCAGCCAAGAGTTGTTCCAGCGGGGGTGGAATGAGCAGTTCTTC	TRBV4-3	TRBJ2-1	-	TRBD2
CASSLNRNNEQFF	TGTGCCAGCAGTTTAAACAGAAACAATGAGCAGTTCTTC	TRBV27	TRBJ2-1	-	-
CASGTIGLLGYTF	TGTGCCAGCGGTACCATCGGGCTCCTCGGCTACACCTTC	TRBV2	TRBJ1-2	few	-
CASSLGLGGFQETQYF	TGTGCCAGCAGCTTAGGTCTCGGGGGGTTTCAAGAGACCCAGTACTTC	TRBV7-9	TRBJ2-5	-	TRBD2
CASSYGTTYEQYF	TGTGCCAGCAGCTACGGGACTACGTACGAGCAGTACTTC	TRBV5-6	TRBJ2-7	-	TRBD2
CASSFPRGAPGTRVYNEQFF	TGTGCCAGCAGTTTCCCGAGGGGCGCACCCGGGACGAGGGTCTACAATGAGCAGTTCTTC	TRBV28	TRBJ2-1	once	-
CASSQEEAAGVNEQFF	TGTGCCAGCAGCCAAGAGGAGGCGGCAGGGGTAAATGAGCAGTTCTTC	TRBV4-2	TRBJ2-1	-	-
CASSPPLTGELFF	TGTGCCAGCAGCCCCCCCCTCACCGGGGAGCTGTTTTTT	TRBV9	TRBJ2-2	-	-
CASSLAAEGTGELFF	TGTGCCAGCAGCTTAGCGGCAGAGGGCACCGGGGAGCTGTTTTTT	TRBV7-9	TRBJ2-2	few	-
CASSLTGFHIESGNTIYF	TGTGCCAGCAGCTTAACAGGGTTCCACATCGAATCTGGAAACACCATATATTTT	TRBV7-2	TRBJ1-3	once	-
CASSYLGGLREQFF	TGTGCCAGCAGTTACCTTGGGGGGCTGCGTGAGCAGTTCTTC	TRBV6-5	TRBJ2-1	once	-
CASSQEGEVNTEAFF	TGCGCCAGCAGCCAAGAAGGTGAAGTGAACACTGAAGCTTTCTTT	TRBV4-3	TRBJ1-1	-	-
CASRTGTEAFF	TGTGCCAGCAGGACTGGAACTGAAGCTTTCTTT	TRBV6-6	TRBJ1-1	-	-
CASSVEGGSTEAFF	TGTGCCAGCAGCGTAGAAGGGGGCAGCACTGAAGCTTTCTTT	TRBV9	TRBJ1-1	-	TRBD1
CASRGTETYEQYF	TGCGCCAGCAGGGGGACAGAGACCTACGAGCAGTACTTC	TRBV5-1	TRBJ2-7	-	TRBD1